Listed below are T cell receptor beta chains from one sample, sequenced in a study of response to subunit inactivated influenza vaccine. MiXCR was run by TCRdb on the RT-PCR reads, yielding one entry per CDR3 protein. Among about 800,000 distinct CDR3 sequences listed, 21% were seen once. The sample consisted of PBMCs from blood, taken 4 to 6 days after vaccination. The receptors originated from a man aged 50 or older who received an inactivated influenza vaccine. Each CDR3 is given with its conserved first and last residue. D genes are given only for firm matches. Only part of the rows carry a size: once, few, many, or a class if the clone is expanded.

j_gene: TRBJ2-2; v_gene: TRBV9; abundance: few; d_gene: NA; CDR3nt: TGTGCCAGCAGCGTAGTGGAGGGCCCCGGGGAGCTGTTTTTT; CDR3aa: CASSVVEGPGELFF
j_gene: TRBJ1-2; v_gene: TRBV5-6; abundance: many; d_gene: TRBD1; CDR3nt: TGTGCCAGCAGAGAGGGACAGACTTACTATGGCTACACCTTC; CDR3aa: CASREGQTYYGYTF
j_gene: TRBJ2-7; v_gene: TRBV20-1; abundance: NA; d_gene: NA; CDR3nt: TGCAGTGTTGACGGCTCCTACGAGCAGTACTTC; CDR3aa: CSVDGSYEQYF
j_gene: TRBJ2-3; v_gene: TRBV11-2; abundance: few; d_gene: NA; CDR3nt: TGTGCCAGCAGCTCGCTAGAGGGGGGGGATACGCAGTATTTT; CDR3aa: CASSSLEGGDTQYF
j_gene: TRBJ2-1; v_gene: TRBV24-1; abundance: many; d_gene: NA; CDR3nt: TGTGCCACCAGTGATACCTGGAGGGGTAGGGGCAATGAGCAGTTCTTC; CDR3aa: CATSDTWRGRGNEQFF
j_gene: TRBJ1-5; v_gene: TRBV25-1; abundance: NA; d_gene: NA; CDR3nt: TGTGCCAGCAGTGTAGGGGCCAGCAATCAGCCCCAGCATTTT; CDR3aa: CASSVGASNQPQHF
j_gene: TRBJ2-2; v_gene: TRBV20-1; abundance: NA; d_gene: NA; CDR3nt: TGCAGTGCTAGACAGGCGGACAGACGAACCGGGGAGCTGTTTTTT; CDR3aa: CSARQADRRTGELFF
j_gene: TRBJ1-2; v_gene: TRBV29-1; abundance: few; d_gene: TRBD1; CDR3nt: TGCAGCGTCGACAAGACAGGGTCTAACTATGGCTACACCTTC; CDR3aa: CSVDKTGSNYGYTF
j_gene: TRBJ2-7; v_gene: TRBV2; abundance: NA; d_gene: NA; CDR3nt: TGTGCCAGCAGAGGGGACGGATCCTACGAGCAGTACTTC; CDR3aa: CASRGDGSYEQYF
j_gene: TRBJ2-3; v_gene: TRBV20-1; abundance: NA; d_gene: TRBD1; CDR3nt: TGCTGTGCTAGAGATATGAGGGGGCGCACCGGCCCAGATACGCAGTATTTT; CDR3aa: CCARDMRGRTGPDTQYF
j_gene: TRBJ2-7; v_gene: TRBV21-1; abundance: few; d_gene: NA; CDR3nt: TGTGCCAGCAGCACTCCAATCGGGGGAGCCTTCATCTACGAGCAGTACTTC; CDR3aa: CASSTPIGGAFIYEQYF
j_gene: TRBJ1-5; v_gene: TRBV12-3/TRBV12-4; abundance: few; d_gene: NA; CDR3nt: TGTGCCAGCAGTTTCTCCCAGGGTAGCAATCAGCCCCAGCATTTT; CDR3aa: CASSFSQGSNQPQHF